These 16 T cell receptor beta chains originate from one sample sequenced in a study of identical twins. TCRdb passed the 5' RACE reads through MiXCR, listing each CDR3 protein once. The sample carries roughly 710,000 distinct CDR3 sequences, around 6% recorded once. Sequencing was done on a sample of naive T cells sorted from blood. These receptors were taken from a man aged 18 to 29 in good health.

In its sample, this clonotype was seen many times. The chain couples TRBV10-3 to TRBJ2-1, with D perhaps matching TRBD2 (5 bases). Germline V lookup: CDR1 ENHRY, CDR2 SYGVKD. V was trimmed by 10 bases and J by 7 bases, leaving 14 bases between them. The length of the CDR3 is 12 residues. CDR3 region: CATAPGLNEQFF. The CDR3 coding sequence is TGTGCCACCGCCCCGGGGTTAAATGAGCAGTTCTTC.

This clonotype has just a few counts. The V gene is TRBV6-2 or TRBV6-3, the J gene TRBJ2-1; a weak D match, TRBD2 (6 bases). Trimming pared 6 bases from V and 7 bases from J, leaving 16 bases between. Germline V gene lookup returns CDR1 MNHEY and CDR2 SVGEGT. This CDR3 region has 14 residues. The CDR3 protein is CASSPSVSLNEQFF. The CDR3 nucleotides read TGTGCCAGCAGCCCTAGCGTTTCGTTGAATGAGCAGTTCTTC.

CDR3 amino acids: CASSQRTPNTGELFF. CDR3 bases: TGTGCCAGCAGCCAACGGACACCGAACACCGGGGAGCTGTTTTTT. The chain employs TRBV6-1 and TRBJ2-2, with D tentatively TRBD1 (5 bases). V lost 6 bases and J 0 bases, leaving 11 bases between the germline ends. CDR3 length equals 15 residues. Germline CDR1 reads MNHNS; CDR2 reads SASEGT.

This clonotype was observed many times. The chain couples TRBV12-3 or TRBV12-4 to TRBJ2-7; 7 nucleotides match TRBD2. The J segment lost 3 bases and the V segment lost 0 bases, leaving 5 bases of the junction unmatched. CDR3 length: 15 residues. The CDR3 protein is CASSLAGGQRYEQYF. The CDR3 nucleotides are TGTGCCAGCAGTTTAGCGGGAGGGCAGCGCTACGAGCAGTACTTC.

This clonotype was counted ten times or more. The V gene is TRBV18, the J gene TRBJ2-1; no clear D gene. The CDR3 spans 14 residues. Germline CDR1 reads KGHSH; CDR2 reads LQKENI. Between the trimmed V and J ends, which lost 6 bases and 0 bases, there was a span of 9 bases. As DNA, the CDR3 is TGTGCCAGCTCGGGCGCAAACTCCTACAATGAGCAGTTCTTC. It is translated as CASSGANSYNEQFF.

In its sample, this clonotype was seen many times. This chain uses TRBV6-6 with TRBJ2-5, with D hard to call. The germline V and J ends were trimmed by 6 bases and 4 bases, with 6 bases remaining between them. Germline V CDR1 and CDR2: MNHNY, SVGAGI (reference sequence). This CDR3 contains 11 residues. The CDR3 loop reads CASRSGETQYF. The CDR3 DNA sequence: TGTGCCAGCAGATCGGGAGAGACCCAGTACTTC.

This clonotype has just a few counts. CDR3 DNA: TGTGCCATCGGCGGACAGGGCAACGAGCAGTACGTC. This sequence encodes CAIGGQGNEQYV. The V gene is TRBV10-3, the J gene TRBJ2-7, with TRBD1 identical over 8 bases. The V and J ends lost 8 bases and 5 bases, in that order; junction bases with no gene match: 5. Germline V lookup: CDR1 ENHRY, CDR2 SYGVKD. This CDR3 contains 12 residues.

This clonotype occurred a few times. This chain connects TRBV11-2 to TRBJ1-2; a weak D match, TRBD1 (5 bases). The length of the CDR3 is 16 residues. Between the trimmed V and J ends, which lost 1 base and 2 bases, there was a span of 14 bases. Germline V lookup: CDR1 SGHAT, CDR2 FQNNGV. Written as DNA, the CDR3 is TGTGCCAGCAGCTTAGCTCATCTGGGACGGAACTATGGCTACACCTTC. This sequence encodes CASSLAHLGRNYGYTF.

This clonotype was observed at least ten times. The chain is built from TRBV30 and TRBJ2-3, with 9 bases matching TRBD2. Trimming cost V 2 bases and J 2 bases; bases outside gene matches: 2. Looked up from germline, CDR1 is GTSNPN and CDR2 is SVGIG (reference sequence). The CDR3 is 14 amino acids. CDR3 sequence reads: CAWSRLADTDTQYF. The CDR3 DNA follows: TGTGCCTGGAGTCGACTAGCGGACACAGATACGCAGTATTTT.

This chain joins TRBV28 and TRBJ2-3, with TRBD2 identical over 10 bases. The CDR3 sequence is 15 residues long. Germline lookup yields CDR1 MDHEN and CDR2 SYDVKM. V lost 5 bases, J lost 3 bases, and 5 bases stayed unmatched. This CDR3 reads CASSKAGGPTDTQYF. Here the CDR3 DNA reads TGTGCCAGCAGTAAAGCGGGAGGGCCAACAGATACGCAGTATTTT.

The table lists this clonotype with many counts. V and J are TRBV29-1 and TRBJ2-3; D is unresolved. Deletions cut 2 bases from V and 6 bases from J, with 3 bases between. CDR1 is SQVTM and CDR2 is ANQGSEA in the germline V gene. There are 10 residues in the CDR3. In DNA form, the CDR3 reads TGCAGCGTTGAACCTGATACGCAGTATTTT. Encoded protein: CSVEPDTQYF.

This clonotype was seen only a few times. This rearrangement joins TRBV12-3 or TRBV12-4 to TRBJ2-3; a weak D match, TRBD1 (5 bases). V was pared by 0 bases and J by 4 bases, with 14 bases between. The CDR3 contains 16 residues. CDR3 sequence reads: CASSLALTGRADTQYF. Here the CDR3 DNA reads TGTGCCAGCAGTTTAGCGCTTACAGGCAGAGCAGATACGCAGTATTTT.

The rearrangement uses TRBV19 and TRBJ2-3; TRBD2 matches 7 bases. This CDR3 region has 16 residues. The V segment lost 4 bases and the J segment 4 bases; nucleotides outside the gene matches: 11. Per germline, CDR1 LNHDA and CDR2 SQIVND (reference sequence). CDR3 region: CASSKLARGAPDTQYF. The CDR3 DNA reads TGTGCCAGTAGTAAACTAGCGCGAGGAGCCCCAGATACGCAGTATTTT.

This clonotype has at least ten counts. This chain links TRBV20-1 with TRBJ2-1; the match to TRBD2 covers 10 bases. The CDR3 contains 14 residues. Germline V gives CDR1 DFQATT, CDR2 SNEGSKA (reference sequence). The CDR3 reads CSARTSGAYNEQFF. DNA for the CDR3: TGCAGCGCCCGGACTAGCGGAGCCTACAATGAGCAGTTCTTC.

This clonotype has just a few counts. J is TRBJ2-7 and V is TRBV7-9; the match to TRBD1 covers 10 bases. The CDR3 has 15 amino acids. The V gene's germline CDR1 is SEHNR and CDR2 FQNEAQ (reference sequence). V lost 4 bases, J lost 3 bases, and 6 bases stayed unmatched. The DNA of the CDR3 is TGTGCCAGCAGCTCTCCGGGACAGGGGATCTACGAGCAGTACTTC. It yields the protein CASSSPGQGIYEQYF.

This clonotype was counted at least ten times. J is TRBJ1-2 and V is TRBV28; 7 bases line up with TRBD1. V lost 8 bases to trimming and J lost 7 bases; unmatched junction nucleotides: 7. The CDR3 length is 12 residues. Looked up from germline, CDR1 is MDHEN and CDR2 is SYDVKM. CDR3 residues: CASATGDLGYTF. The CDR3 nucleotides read TGTGCCAGCGCCACAGGGGACCTTGGCTACACCTTC.